This T cell receptor beta chain appears in the sequencing data of a study of Ad26.COV2.S vaccination and SARS-CoV-2 variants. General study findings and limits: Assessments of TCR breadth and depth may have underestimated the total T cell responses.

Germline loops: CDR1 LNHNV, CDR2 YYDKDF (reference sequence). CDR3 length: 17 amino acids. The V segment lost 4 bases and the J segment 4 bases; nucleotides outside the gene matches: 13. TCRdb keeps only in-frame clones here, not all; method: immunoSEQ multiplex PCR. The sample holds roughly 700,000 clones, 80% to 90% seen once. Treatment given: about 20 received Ad26.COV2.S at low or high dose, single or two shots; about 5 received placebo; per-sample allocation not given. Samples came from day 63 after the first vaccine or placebo injection. Adults aged 18-55 years in Boston included the donor. This clone showed up just once. What it binds is unknown.

The source is a person between 18 and 65 years old who received the Ad26.COV2.S COVID-19 vaccine or a placebo. The starting material was peripheral blood, obtained in a trial of Ad26.COV2.S vaccine versus placebo. The rearrangement uses TRBV15 and TRBJ1-5; TRBD1 matches 7 bases. CDR3 bases: TGTGCCACCAGCACCTCGCGACAGGGTAATTTTAATCAGCCCCAGCATTTT. Protein sequence: CATSTSRQGNFNQPQHF. Full variable domain (rest looked up from reference TRBV15 and TRBJ1-5): DAMVIQNPRYQVTQFGKPVTLSCSQTLNHNVMYWYQQKSSQAPKLLFHYYDKDFNNEADTPDNFQSRRPNTSFCFLDIRSPGLGDTAMYLCATSTSRQGNFNQPQHFGDGTRLSIL.